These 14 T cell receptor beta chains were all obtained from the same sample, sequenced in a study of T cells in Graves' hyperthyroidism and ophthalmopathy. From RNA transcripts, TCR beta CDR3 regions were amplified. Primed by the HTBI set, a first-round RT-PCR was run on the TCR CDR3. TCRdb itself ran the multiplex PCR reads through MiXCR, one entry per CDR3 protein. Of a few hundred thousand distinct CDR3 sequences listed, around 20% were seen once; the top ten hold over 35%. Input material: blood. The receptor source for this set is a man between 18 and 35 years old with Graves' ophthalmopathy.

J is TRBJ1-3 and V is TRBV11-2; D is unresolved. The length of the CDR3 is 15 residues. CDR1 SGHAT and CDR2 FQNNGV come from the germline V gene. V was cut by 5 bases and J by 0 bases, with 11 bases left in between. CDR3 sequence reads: CASSAQVYSGNTIYF. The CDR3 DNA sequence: TGTGCCAGCAGCGCCCAGGTATACTCTGGAAACACCATATATTTT.

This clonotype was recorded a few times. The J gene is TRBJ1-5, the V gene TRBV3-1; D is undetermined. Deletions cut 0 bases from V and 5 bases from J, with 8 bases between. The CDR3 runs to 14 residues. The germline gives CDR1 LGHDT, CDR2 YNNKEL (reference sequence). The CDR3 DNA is TGTGCCAGCAGCCAAGAGCTTTGGGATCAGCCCCAGCATTTT. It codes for CASSQELWDQPQHF.

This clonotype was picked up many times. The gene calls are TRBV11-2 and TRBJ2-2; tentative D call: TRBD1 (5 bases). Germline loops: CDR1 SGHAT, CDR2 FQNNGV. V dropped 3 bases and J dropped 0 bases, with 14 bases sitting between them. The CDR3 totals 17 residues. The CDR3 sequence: CASSFVQAITNTGELFF. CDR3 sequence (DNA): TGTGCCAGCAGCTTCGTACAGGCGATTACGAACACCGGGGAGCTGTTTTTT.

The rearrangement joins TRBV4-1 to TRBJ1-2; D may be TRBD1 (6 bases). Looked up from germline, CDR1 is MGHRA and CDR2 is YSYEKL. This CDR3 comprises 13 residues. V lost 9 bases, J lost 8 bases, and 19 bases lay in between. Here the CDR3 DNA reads TGCGCCAGTCGAAGGGCGGGGGGCGAAGGCTACACCTTC. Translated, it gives CASRRAGGEGYTF.

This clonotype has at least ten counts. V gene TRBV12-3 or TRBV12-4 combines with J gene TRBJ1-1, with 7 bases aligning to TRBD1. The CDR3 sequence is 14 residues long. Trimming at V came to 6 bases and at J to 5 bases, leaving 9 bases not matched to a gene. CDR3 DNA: TGTGCCAGCAGACCCGACAGGGTGGGAACTGAAGCTTTCTTT. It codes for CASRPDRVGTEAFF.

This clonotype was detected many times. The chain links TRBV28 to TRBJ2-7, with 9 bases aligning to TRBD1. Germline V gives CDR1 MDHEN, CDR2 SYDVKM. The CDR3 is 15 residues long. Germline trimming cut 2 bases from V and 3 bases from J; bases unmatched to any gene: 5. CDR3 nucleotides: TGTGCCAGCAGTTTAGGGGGACAGGGTGTCTACGAGCAGTACTTC. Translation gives CASSLGGQGVYEQYF.

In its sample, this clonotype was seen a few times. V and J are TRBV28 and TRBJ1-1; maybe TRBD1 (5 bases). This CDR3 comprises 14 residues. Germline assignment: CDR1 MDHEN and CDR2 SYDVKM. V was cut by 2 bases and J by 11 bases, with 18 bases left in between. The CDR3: CASSLLPPGAGAFF. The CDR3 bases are TGTGCCAGCAGTTTACTTCCCCCCGGGGCCGGGGCTTTCTTT.

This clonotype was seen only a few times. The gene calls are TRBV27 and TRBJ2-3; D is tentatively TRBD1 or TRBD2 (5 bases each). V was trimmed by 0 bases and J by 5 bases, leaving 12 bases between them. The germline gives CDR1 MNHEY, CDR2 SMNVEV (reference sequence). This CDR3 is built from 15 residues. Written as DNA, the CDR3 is TGTGCCAGCAGTTTATCGGGGACGGGGATAGATACGCAGTATTTT. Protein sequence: CASSLSGTGIDTQYF.

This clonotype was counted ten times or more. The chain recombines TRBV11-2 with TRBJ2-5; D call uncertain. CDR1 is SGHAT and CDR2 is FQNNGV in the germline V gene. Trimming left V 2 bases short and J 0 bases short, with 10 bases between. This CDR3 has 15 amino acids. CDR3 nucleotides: TGTGCCAGCAGCTTAATCGGGCGAGACCAAGAGACCCAGTACTTC. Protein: CASSLIGRDQETQYF.

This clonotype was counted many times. This CDR3 reads CASSQWARAQETQYF. The CDR3, as DNA: TGTGCCAGCAGCCAATGGGCACGGGCCCAAGAGACCCAGTACTTC. The chain recombines TRBV3-1 with TRBJ2-5, with D uncertain. The CDR3 consists of 15 residues. Per the germline V gene, CDR1 is LGHDT and CDR2 is YNNKEL (reference sequence). V dropped 2 bases and J dropped 1 base, with 11 bases sitting between them.

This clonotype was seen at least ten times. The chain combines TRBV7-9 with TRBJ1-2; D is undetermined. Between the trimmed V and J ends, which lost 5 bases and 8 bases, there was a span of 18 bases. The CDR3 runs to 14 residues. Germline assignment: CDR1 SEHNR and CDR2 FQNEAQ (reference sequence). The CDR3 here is CASSPDGRPTGYTF. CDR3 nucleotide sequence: TGTGCCAGCAGCCCGGATGGACGGCCTACCGGCTACACCTTC.

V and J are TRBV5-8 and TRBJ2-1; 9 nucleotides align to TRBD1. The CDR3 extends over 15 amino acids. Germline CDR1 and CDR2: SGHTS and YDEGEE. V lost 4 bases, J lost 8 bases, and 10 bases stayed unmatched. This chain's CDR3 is CASSSRDRVIHEQFF. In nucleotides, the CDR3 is TGTGCCAGCAGCAGCCGGGACAGGGTTATCCATGAGCAGTTCTTC.

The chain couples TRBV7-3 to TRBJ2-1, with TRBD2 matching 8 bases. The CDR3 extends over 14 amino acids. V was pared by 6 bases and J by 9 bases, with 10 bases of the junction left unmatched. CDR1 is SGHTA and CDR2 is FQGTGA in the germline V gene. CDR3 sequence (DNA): TGTGCCAGCAGACGAGGCGGGGGGCGGGGTGAGCAGTTCTTC. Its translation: CASRRGGGRGEQFF.

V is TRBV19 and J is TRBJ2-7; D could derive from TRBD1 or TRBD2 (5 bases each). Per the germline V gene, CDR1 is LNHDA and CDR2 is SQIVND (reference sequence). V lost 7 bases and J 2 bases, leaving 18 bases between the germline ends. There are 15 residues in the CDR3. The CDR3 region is CASTASSLGAYEQYF. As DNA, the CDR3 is TGTGCCAGTACGGCATCCTCACTAGGGGCCTACGAGCAGTACTTC.